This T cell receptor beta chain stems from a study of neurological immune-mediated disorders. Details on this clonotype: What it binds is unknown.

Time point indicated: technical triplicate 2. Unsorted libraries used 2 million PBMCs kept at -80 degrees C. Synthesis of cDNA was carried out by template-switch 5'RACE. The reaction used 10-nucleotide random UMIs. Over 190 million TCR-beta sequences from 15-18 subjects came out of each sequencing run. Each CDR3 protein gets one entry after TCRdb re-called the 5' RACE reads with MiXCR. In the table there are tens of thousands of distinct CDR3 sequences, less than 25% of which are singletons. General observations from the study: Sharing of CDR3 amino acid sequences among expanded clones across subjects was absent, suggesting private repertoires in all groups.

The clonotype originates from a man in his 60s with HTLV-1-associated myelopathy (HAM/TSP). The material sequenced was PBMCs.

CDR3 loop: CASRSGKAGGLNEQFF. The CDR3 DNA reads as TGCGCCAGCAGGTCGGGCAAGGCGGGAGGTCTCAATGAGCAGTTCTTC. V and J are TRBV5-1 and TRBJ2-1; the match to TRBD2 covers 8 bases. This CDR3 contains 16 residues. V trimming: 5 bases; J trimming: 6 bases; junction bases outside the gene matches: 13. Germline-derived CDR1 and CDR2 are SGHRS and YFSETQ.